This TCR beta chain comes out of a study of T cells in Graves' hyperthyroidism and ophthalmopathy. Findings and limits, study-wide: Blood shared most expanded thyroid clonotypes above 0.001.

Many counts were recorded for this clonotype. Its antigen is as yet unknown. V gave up 5 bases and J gave up 2 bases; unmatched junction bases: 6. This CDR3 has 14 residues. CDR1 and CDR2 (germline): MNHNS, SASEGT. RNA transcripts were the template for amplifying TCR beta CDR3 regions. Primed by the HTBI set, a first-round RT-PCR was run on the TCR CDR3. One entry per CDR3 protein results from TCRdb running MiXCR on the multiplex PCR reads. The data contain around 690,000 distinct CDR3 sequences, approximately 15% of them singletons. This clonotype originated in a middle-aged man with Graves' hyperthyroidism. V is TRBV6-1 and J is TRBJ2-7; 7 nucleotides agree with TRBD1. Material for sequencing was blood. The CDR3: CASSTPGTAYEQYF. CDR3 DNA sequence: TGTGCCAGCAGTACTCCCGGGACAGCCTACGAGCAGTACTTC.